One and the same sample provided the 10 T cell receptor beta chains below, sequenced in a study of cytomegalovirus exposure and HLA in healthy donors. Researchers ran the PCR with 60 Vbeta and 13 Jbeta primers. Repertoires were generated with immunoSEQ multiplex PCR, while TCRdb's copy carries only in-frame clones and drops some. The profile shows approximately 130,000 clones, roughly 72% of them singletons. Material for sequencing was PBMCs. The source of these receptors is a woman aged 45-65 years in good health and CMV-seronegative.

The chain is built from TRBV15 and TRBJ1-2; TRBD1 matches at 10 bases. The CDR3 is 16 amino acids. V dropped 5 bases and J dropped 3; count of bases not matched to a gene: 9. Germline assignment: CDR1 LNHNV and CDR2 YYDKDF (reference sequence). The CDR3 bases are TGTGCCACCAGCCGGACCGGGACAGGGGCCTACTATGGCTACACCTTC. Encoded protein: CATSRTGTGAYYGYTF.

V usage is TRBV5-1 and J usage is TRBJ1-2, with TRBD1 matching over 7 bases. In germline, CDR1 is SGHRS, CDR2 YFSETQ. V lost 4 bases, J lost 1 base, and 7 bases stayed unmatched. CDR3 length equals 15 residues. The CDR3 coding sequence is TGCGCCAGCAGCCAGGGACAGCAGGGTAACTATGGCTACACCTTC. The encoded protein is CASSQGQQGNYGYTF.

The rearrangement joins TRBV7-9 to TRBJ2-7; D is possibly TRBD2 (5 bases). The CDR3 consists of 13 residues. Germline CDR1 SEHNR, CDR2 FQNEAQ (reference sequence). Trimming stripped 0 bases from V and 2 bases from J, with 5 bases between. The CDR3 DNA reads TGTGCCAGCAGCTTAGCGGGAGCCTACGAGCAGTACGTC. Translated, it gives CASSLAGAYEQYV.

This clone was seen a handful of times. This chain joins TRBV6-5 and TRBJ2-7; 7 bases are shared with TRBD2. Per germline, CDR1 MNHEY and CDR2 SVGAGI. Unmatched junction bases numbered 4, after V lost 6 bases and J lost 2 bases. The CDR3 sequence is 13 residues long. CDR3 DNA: TGTGCCAGCAGCTACGGACTAGCCTACGAGCAGTACTTC. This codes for CASSYGLAYEQYF.

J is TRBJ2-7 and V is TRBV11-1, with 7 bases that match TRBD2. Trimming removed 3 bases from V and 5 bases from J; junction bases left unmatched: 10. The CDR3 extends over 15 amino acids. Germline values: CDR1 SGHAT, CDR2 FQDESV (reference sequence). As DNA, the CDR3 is TGTGCCAGCAGCTTCCGCTCCGGCCGGGGGGACGAGCAGTACGTC. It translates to CASSFRSGRGDEQYV.

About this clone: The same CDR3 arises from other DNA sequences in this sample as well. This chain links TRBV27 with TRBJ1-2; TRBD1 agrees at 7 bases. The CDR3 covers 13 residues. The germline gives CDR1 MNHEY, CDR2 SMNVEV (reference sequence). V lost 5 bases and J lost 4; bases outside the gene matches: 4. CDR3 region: CASSPRDSYGYTF. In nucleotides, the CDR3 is TGTGCCAGCAGTCCACGGGACAGCTATGGCTACACCTTC.

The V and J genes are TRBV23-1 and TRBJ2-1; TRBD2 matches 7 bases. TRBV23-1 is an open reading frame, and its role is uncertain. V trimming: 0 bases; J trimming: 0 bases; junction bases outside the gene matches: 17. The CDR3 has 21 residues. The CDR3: CASSQSIAKVTSLSSYNEQFF. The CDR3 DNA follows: TGCGCCAGCAGTCAATCGATCGCAAAAGTGACTAGCCTGAGCTCCTACAATGAGCAGTTCTTC.

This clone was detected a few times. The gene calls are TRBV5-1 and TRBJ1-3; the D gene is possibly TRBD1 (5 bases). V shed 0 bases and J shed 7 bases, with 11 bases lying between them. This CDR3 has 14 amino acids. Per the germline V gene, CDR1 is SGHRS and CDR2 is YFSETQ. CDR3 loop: CASSLGQLGNTIYF. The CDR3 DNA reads TGCGCCAGCAGCTTGGGACAGTTAGGCAACACCATATATTTT.

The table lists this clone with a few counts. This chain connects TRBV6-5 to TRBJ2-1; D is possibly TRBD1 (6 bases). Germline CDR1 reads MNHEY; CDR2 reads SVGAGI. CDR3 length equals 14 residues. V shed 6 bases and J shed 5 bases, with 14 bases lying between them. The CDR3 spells CASRRGFAHNEQFF. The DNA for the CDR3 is TGTGCCAGCAGAAGGGGGTTTGCCCACAATGAGCAGTTCTTC.

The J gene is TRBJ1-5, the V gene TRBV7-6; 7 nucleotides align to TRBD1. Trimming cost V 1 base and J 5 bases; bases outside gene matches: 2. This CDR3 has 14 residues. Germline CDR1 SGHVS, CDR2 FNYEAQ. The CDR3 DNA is TGTGCCAGCAGCTTAGGACAGGGAGATCAGCCCCAGCATTTT. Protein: CASSLGQGDQPQHF.